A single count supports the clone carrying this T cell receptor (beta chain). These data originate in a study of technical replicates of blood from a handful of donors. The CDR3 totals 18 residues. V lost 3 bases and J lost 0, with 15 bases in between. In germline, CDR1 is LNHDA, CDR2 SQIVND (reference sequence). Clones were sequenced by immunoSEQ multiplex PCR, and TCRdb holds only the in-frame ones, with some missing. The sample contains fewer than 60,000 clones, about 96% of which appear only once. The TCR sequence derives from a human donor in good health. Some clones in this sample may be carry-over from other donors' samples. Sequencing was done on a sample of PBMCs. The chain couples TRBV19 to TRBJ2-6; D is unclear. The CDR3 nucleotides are TGTGCCAGTAGTATCCTTCTTCCTATTGGCTCTGGGGCCAACGTCCTGACTTTC. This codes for CASSILLPIGSGANVLTF.